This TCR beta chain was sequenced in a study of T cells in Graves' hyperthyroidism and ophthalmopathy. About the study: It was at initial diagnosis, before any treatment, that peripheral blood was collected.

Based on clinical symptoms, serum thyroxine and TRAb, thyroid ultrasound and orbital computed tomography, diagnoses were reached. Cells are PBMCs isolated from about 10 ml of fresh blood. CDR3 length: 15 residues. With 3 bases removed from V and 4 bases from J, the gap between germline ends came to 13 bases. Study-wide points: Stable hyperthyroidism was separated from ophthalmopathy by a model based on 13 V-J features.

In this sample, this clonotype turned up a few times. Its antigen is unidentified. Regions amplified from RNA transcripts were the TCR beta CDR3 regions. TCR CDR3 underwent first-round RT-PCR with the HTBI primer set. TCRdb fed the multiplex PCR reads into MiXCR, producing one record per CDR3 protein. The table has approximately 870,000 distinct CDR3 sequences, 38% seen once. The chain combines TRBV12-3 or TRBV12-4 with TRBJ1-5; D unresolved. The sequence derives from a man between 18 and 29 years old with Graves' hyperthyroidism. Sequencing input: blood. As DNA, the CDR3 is TGTGCCAGCAGTTTGCGTCAGACTGTTAATCAGCCCCAGCATTTT. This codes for CASSLRQTVNQPQHF.